What follows are 2 T cell receptor beta chains derived from one specimen sequenced in a study of CD8 T cells in ankylosing spondylitis. TCRdb re-derived calls from the 5' RACE reads in MiXCR, one entry per CDR3 protein. The sample has a few hundred thousand distinct CDR3 sequences; 20% to 25% are singletons. The sequenced material came from blood, either unsorted or a sorted T cell fraction (not recorded which). All receptors come from a male donor with ankylosing spondylitis or in good health (not recorded which).

The chain links TRBV6-2 or TRBV6-3 to TRBJ2-1, with 9 bases fitting TRBD1. V dropped 2 bases and J dropped 4; count of bases not matched to a gene: 3. The germline gives CDR1 MNHEY, CDR2 SVGEGT. CDR3 length: 15 amino acids. The CDR3 sequence is CASSYVDRGYNEQFF. DNA of the CDR3: TGTGCCAGCAGTTACGTGGACAGGGGTTACAATGAGCAGTTCTTC.

This clonotype was seen more than once but under ten times. The chain has TRBV7-9 and TRBJ2-3; 12 bases line up with TRBD2. The CDR3 is made up of 16 amino acids. Per germline, CDR1 SEHNR and CDR2 FQNEAQ (reference sequence). The ends lost 4 bases at V and 4 bases at J; junction bases unmatched: 6. This CDR3 is CASSWLAGGPADTQYF. The CDR3 nucleotides are TGTGCCAGCAGCTGGCTAGCGGGGGGGCCGGCAGATACGCAGTATTTT.